This TCR beta chain stems from a study of blood T cell repertoires in COVID-19. Study as a whole: The analysed material was cDNA or gDNA that came from T cells, B-cell-depleted T cells, or PBMCs.

CDR3 length: 15 amino acids. Unmatched junction bases numbered 5, after V lost 4 bases and J lost 1 base. Germline loops: CDR1 SGHRS, CDR2 YFSETQ. In the original workflow: Cell counts per sample came from amplifying reference gene primers. Data came from immunoSEQ multiplex PCR; TCRdb stores just in-frame clones and leaves some out. D and trimming were read from the DNA, whereas the V and J calls and clone size are those reported in that table. The repertoire consists of around 100,000 clones, with around four fifths occurring once and the leading ten covering over 10%. The sample taken for sequencing was peripheral blood. The chain joins TRBV5-1 to TRBJ1-2, with 9 bases aligning to TRBD1. This clonotype originated in a woman in her 70s with acute or convalescent COVID-19. As DNA, the CDR3 is TGCGCCAGCAGCCAGACAGGGGGAGGTAACTATGGCTACACCTTC. It yields the protein CASSQTGGGNYGYTF.